What follows is one TCR beta chain and its context. Its target is not known. V lost 2 bases, J lost 1 base, and 7 bases stayed unmatched. CDR1 is SGHTA and CDR2 is FQGNSA in the germline V gene. This CDR3 is built from 17 residues. The primer mix had 60 Vbeta and 13 Jbeta primers. Measured with immunoSEQ multiplex PCR; TCRdb has only the in-frame clones, and not every one. The sample shows 55,000 to 75,000 clones, around 74% of them seen only once. The sample belongs to a study of cytomegalovirus exposure and HLA in healthy donors. General study points: TCR beta chain V- and J-gene trimming was linked, in a later analysis, to a missense variant in DCLRE1C. TCR association rates varied by HLA locus in a later analysis, with DRB1 highest and HLA-C lowest.

The sequenced material came from PBMCs. This sequence joins TRBV7-2 and TRBJ2-3; TRBD2 matches 9 bases. This receptor was taken from a woman aged 25 to 39 in good health and CMV-seropositive. CDR3 DNA: TGTGCCAGCAGCTTACAGGCTAGCGGGGTGGGCACAGATACGCAGTATTTT. This gives the protein CASSLQASGVGTDTQYF.